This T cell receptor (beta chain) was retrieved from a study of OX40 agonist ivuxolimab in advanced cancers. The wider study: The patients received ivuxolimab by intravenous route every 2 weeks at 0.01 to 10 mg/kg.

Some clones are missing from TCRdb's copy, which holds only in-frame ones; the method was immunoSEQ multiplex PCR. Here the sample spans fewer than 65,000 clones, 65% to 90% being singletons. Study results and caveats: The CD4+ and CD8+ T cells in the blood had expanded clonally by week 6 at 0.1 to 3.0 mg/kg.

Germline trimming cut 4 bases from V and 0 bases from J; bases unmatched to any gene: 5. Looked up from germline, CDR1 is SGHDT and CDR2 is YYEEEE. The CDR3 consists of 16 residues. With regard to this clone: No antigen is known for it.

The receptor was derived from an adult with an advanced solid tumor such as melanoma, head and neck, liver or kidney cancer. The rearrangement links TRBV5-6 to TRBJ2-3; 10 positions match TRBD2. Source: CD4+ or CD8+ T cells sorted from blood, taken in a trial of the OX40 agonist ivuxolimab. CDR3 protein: CASSRRGLASTDTQYF. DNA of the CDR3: TGTGCCAGCAGCCGGCGGGGACTAGCGAGCACAGATACGCAGTATTTT.